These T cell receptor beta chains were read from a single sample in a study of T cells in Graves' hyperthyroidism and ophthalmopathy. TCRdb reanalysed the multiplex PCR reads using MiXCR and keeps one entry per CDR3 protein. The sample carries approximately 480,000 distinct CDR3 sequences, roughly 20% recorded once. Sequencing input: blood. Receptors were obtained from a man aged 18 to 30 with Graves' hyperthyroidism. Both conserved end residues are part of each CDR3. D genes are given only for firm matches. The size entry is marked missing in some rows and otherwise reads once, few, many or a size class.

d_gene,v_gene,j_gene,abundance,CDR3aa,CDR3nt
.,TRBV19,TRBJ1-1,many,CASSIGTLGNTEAFF,TGTGCCAGTAGTATAGGAACCCTAGGGAACACTGAAGCTTTCTTT
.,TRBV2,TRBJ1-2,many,CASSEGGMGGYTF,TGTGCCAGCAGTGAAGGGGGAATGGGGGGCTACACCTTC
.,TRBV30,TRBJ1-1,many,CAWSSTDRKEAFF,TGTGCCTGGAGTTCGACTGATAGGAAAGAAGCTTTCTTT
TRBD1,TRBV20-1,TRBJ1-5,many,CSVEDRGHGNQPQHF,TGCAGTGTTGAGGACAGGGGGCACGGCAATCAGCCCCAGCATTTT
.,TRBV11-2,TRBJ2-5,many,CASSLDEELHFQETQYF,TGTGCCAGCAGCTTAGATGAGGAGCTACACTTTCAAGAGACCCAGTACTTC
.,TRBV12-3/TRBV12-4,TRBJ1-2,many,CASSLPTGSYGYTF,TGTGCCAGCAGCCTACCTACAGGGTCGTATGGCTACACCTTC
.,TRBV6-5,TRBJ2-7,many,CASSYGGRVNEQYF,TGTGCCAGCAGTTACGGCGGCAGGGTCAACGAGCAGTACTTC
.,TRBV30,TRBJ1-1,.,CAWSRGFDTEAFF,TGTGCCTGGAGTAGAGGTTTCGACACTGAAGCTTTCTTT
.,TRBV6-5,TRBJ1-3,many,CASSLGTGVGNTIYF,TGTGCCAGCAGTTTAGGAACGGGTGTGGGAAACACCATATATTTT
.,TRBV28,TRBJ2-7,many,CASRPRARIYEQYF,TGTGCCAGCAGACCACGGGCCAGGATCTACGAGCAGTACTTC
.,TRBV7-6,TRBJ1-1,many,CASSLATNILMNTEAFF,TGTGCCAGCAGCTTGGCAACAAATATCCTCATGAACACTGAAGCTTTCTTT
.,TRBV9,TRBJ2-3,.,CASSAHPTEGTDTQYF,TGTGCCAGCAGCGCCCATCCCACCGAAGGCACAGATACGCAGTATTTT
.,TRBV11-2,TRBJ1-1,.,CASSPLLYAEAFF,TGTGCCAGCAGCCCTTTGTTATACGCTGAAGCTTTCTTT
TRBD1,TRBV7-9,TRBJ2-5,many,CASSSGTGAETQYF,TGTGCCAGCAGCTCCGGGACAGGGGCGGAGACCCAGTACTTC
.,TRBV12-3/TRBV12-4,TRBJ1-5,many,CASSGGKAMGIGQPQHF,TGTGCCAGCAGTGGGGGAAAGGCAATGGGGATAGGTCAGCCCCAGCATTTT
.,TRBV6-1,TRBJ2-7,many,CASSVTPGHYEQYF,TGTGCCAGCAGCGTAACCCCGGGACACTACGAGCAGTACTTC
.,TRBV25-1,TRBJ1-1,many,CASSSRQELAEAFF,TGTGCCAGCAGTTCTCGACAGGAATTAGCTGAAGCTTTCTTT
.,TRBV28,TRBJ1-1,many,CASSPVGVPEAFF,TGTGCCAGCAGTCCCGTGGGGGTCCCTGAAGCTTTCTTT
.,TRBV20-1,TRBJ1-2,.,CSASFGNGNYGYTF,TGCAGTGCTAGTTTCGGGAATGGGAACTATGGCTACACCTTC
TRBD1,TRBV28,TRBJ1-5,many,CASTPLSGDSQPQHF,TGTGCCAGCACCCCTCTCTCAGGGGACAGTCAGCCCCAGCATTTT
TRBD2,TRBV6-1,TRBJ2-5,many,CASSALLGGMGETQYF,TGTGCCAGCAGTGCCCTTCTGGGGGGGATGGGAGAGACCCAGTACTTC
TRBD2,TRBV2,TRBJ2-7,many,CATSWTSNYEQYF,TGTGCCACTTCGTGGACTAGCAATTACGAGCAGTACTTC
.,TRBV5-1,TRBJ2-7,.,CASSLDGSYELYF,TGCGCCAGCAGCTTAGACGGATCCTACGAGCTGTACTTC
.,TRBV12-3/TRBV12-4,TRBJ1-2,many,CASSAPGTPGARGYTF,TGTGCCAGCAGTGCCCCGGGGACACCCGGCGCACGGGGCTACACCTTC
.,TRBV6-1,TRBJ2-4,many,CASSEEGTSKNIQYF,TGTGCCAGCAGTGAAGAGGGGACGTCCAAAAACATTCAGTACTTC
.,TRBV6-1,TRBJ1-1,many,CASSEMGRGNTEAFF,TGTGCCAGCAGTGAAATGGGAAGGGGGAACACTGAAGCTTTCTTT
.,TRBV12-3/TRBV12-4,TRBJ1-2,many,CASTIRNLPDGYTF,TGTGCCAGCACCATCCGGAACCTACCGGATGGCTACACCTTC
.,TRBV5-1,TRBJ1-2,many,CASSPGDRNYGYTF,TGCGCCAGCAGCCCAGGAGACAGGAACTATGGCTACACCTTC
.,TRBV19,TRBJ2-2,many,CASSTSRGADRGELFF,TGTGCCAGTAGTACTAGCAGGGGGGCCGATCGCGGGGAGCTGTTTTTT
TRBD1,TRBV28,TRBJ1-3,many,CAVGRGKGDTIYF,TGTGCCGTGGGCAGGGGGAAGGGGGACACCATATATTTT
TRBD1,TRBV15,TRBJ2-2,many,CATSRAGTANTGELFF,TGTGCCACCAGCAGAGCTGGGACAGCAAACACCGGGGAGCTGTTTTTT
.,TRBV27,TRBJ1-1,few,CASSFRENTEAFF,TGTGCCAGCAGTTTCCGGGAAAACACTGAAGCTTTCTTT
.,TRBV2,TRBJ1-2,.,CASSTRSRAGKYGYTF,TGTGCCAGCAGCACCCGTTCGCGAGCAGGGAAATATGGCTACACCTTC
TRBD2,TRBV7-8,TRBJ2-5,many,CASSFRGGPWETQYF,TGTGCCAGCAGTTTTCGGGGGGGGCCATGGGAGACCCAGTACTTC
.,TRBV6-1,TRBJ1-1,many,CASSEDTMNTEAFF,TGTGCCAGCAGTGAAGACACGATGAACACTGAAGCTTTCTTT
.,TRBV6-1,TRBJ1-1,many,CASSEPPIGGTEAFF,TGTGCCAGCAGTGAACCCCCAATTGGCGGGACTGAAGCTTTCTTT
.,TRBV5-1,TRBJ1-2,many,CASSLLGADYGYTF,TGCGCCAGCAGCTTGTTGGGGGCGGACTATGGCTACACCTTC
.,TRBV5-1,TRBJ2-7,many,CASSLGQGLNEQYF,TGCGCCAGCAGCTTGGGGCAGGGGCTCAACGAGCAGTACTTC
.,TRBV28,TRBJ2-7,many,CVSSIGTAGEQYF,TGTGTCAGCAGTATTGGGACGGCTGGGGAGCAGTACTTC
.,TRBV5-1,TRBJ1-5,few,CASSYDGGSNQPQHF,TGCGCCAGCAGCTACGACGGAGGTAGCAATCAGCCCCAGCATTTT
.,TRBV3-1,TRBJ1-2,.,CASSQDSQGEGLRKGYTF,TGTGCCAGCAGCCAAGATTCTCAGGGTGAAGGCCTGAGGAAAGGCTACACCTTC
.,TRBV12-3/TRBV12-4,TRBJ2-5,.,CASSPIRWGTQYF,TGTGCCAGCAGCCCCATTCGTTGGGGGACCCAGTACTTC
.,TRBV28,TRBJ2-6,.,CASSVRARGANVLTF,TGTGCCAGCAGTGTCAGGGCAAGGGGGGCCAACGTCCTGACTTTC
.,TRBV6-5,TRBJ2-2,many,CASTRGLLNTGELFF,TGTGCCAGCACCCGGGGACTCCTGAACACCGGGGAGCTGTTTTTT
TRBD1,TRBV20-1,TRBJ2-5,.,CSARAGGFQETQYF,TGCAGTGCTAGGGCAGGGGGTTTCCAAGAGACCCAGTACTTC
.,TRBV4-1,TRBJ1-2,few,CASSQGAGVQEGYTF,TGCGCCAGCAGCCAAGGGGCGGGGGTCCAGGAGGGCTACACCTTC
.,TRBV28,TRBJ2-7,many,CASSLSQEVGYEQYF,TGTGCCAGCAGTTTAAGTCAGGAGGTTGGGTACGAGCAGTACTTC
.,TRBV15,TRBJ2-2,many,CATSRVAEVYTGELFF,TGTGCCACCAGCAGAGTGGCCGAGGTTTATACCGGGGAGCTGTTTTTT
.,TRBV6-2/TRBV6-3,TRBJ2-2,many,CASSYGGGGELFF,TGTGCCAGCAGTTACGGGGGCGGCGGGGAGCTGTTTTTT
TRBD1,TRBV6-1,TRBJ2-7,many,CASNAPGQGGYEQYF,TGTGCCAGCAATGCTCCGGGACAGGGCGGCTACGAGCAGTACTTC
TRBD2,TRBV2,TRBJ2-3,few,CASSRGRGVDTQYF,TGTGCCAGCAGTCGGGGGCGGGGGGTAGATACGCAGTATTTT
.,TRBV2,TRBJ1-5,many,CASQDGYSNQPQHF,TGTGCCAGCCAAGACGGATATAGCAATCAGCCCCAGCATTTT
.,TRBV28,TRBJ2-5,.,CASSLGTPAETQYF,TGTGCCAGCAGTTTGGGGACTCCTGCTGAGACCCAGTACTTC